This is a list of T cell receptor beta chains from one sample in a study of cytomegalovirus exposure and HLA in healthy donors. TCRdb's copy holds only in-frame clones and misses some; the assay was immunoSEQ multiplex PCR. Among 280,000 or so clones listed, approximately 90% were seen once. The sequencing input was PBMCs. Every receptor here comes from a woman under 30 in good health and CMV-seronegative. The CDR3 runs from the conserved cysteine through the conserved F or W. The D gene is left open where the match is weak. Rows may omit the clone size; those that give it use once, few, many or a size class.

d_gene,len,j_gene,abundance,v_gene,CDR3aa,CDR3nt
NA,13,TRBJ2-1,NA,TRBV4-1,CASSQDRVSAKFF,TGCGCCAGCAGCCAAGATCGAGTTTCCGCGAAGTTCTTC
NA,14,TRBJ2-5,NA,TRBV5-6,CASSLVGAGETQYF,TGTGCCAGCAGCTTGGTAGGGGCGGGGGAGACCCAGTACTTC
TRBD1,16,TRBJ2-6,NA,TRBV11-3,CASSGQGSSGANVLTF,TGTGCCAGCAGCGGACAGGGGTCTTCTGGGGCCAACGTCCTGACTTTC
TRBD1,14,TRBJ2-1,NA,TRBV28,CASSSGTGGDEQFF,TGTGCCAGCAGCTCCGGGACAGGGGGCGATGAGCAGTTCTTC
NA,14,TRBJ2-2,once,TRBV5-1,CASSSGRPAGELFF,TGCGCCAGCAGCTCAGGGAGGCCGGCCGGGGAGCTGTTTTTT
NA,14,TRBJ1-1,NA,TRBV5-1,CASSRWRGDTEAFF,TGCGCCAGCAGCAGGTGGAGGGGAGACACTGAAGCTTTCTTT
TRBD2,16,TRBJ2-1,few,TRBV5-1,CASSLVPSGSVGEQFF,TGCGCCAGCAGCTTGGTCCCTAGCGGGAGCGTAGGTGAGCAGTTCTTC
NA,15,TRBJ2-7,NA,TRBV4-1,CASSQGPGTNYEQYF,TGCGCCAGCAGCCAAGGCCCCGGGACAAACTACGAGCAGTACTTC
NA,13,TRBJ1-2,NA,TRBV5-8,CATQGGGAMGYTF,TGTGCCACCCAAGGGGGGGGCGCGATGGGCTACACCTTC
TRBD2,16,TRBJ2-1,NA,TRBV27,CASSSPFHGRVDEQFF,TGTGCCAGCAGTTCCCCCTTTCACGGGAGGGTTGATGAGCAGTTCTTC
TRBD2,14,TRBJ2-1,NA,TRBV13,CASSTGLAGDEQFF,TGTGCCAGCAGCACGGGACTAGCGGGAGATGAGCAGTTCTTC
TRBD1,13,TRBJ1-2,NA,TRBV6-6,CASGKTGSMGYTF,TGTGCCAGCGGGAAGACAGGGTCTATGGGCTACACCTTC
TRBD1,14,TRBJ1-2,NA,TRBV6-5,CASSYSAGGYGYTF,TGTGCCAGCAGTTACTCAGCAGGGGGGTATGGCTACACCTTC
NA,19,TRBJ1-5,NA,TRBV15,CATALGGTGGTYSNQPQHF,TGTGCCACTGCCCTGGGGGGGACCGGAGGAACTTATAGCAATCAGCCCCAGCATTTT
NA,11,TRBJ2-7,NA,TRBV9,CASSAGGEQYF,TGTGCCAGCAGCGCAGGAGGCGAGCAGTACTTC
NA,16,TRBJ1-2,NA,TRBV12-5,CASGGNMDSPNYGYTF,TGTGCTAGTGGTGGCAACATGGACAGTCCTAACTATGGCTACACCTTC
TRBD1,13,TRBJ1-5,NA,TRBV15,CATSIDRDQPQHF,TGTGCCACCAGCATAGACAGGGATCAGCCCCAGCATTTT
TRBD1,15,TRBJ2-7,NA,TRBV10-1,CASSDSGQSSYEQYF,TGCGCCAGCAGTGATTCGGGACAGAGCTCCTACGAGCAGTACTTC
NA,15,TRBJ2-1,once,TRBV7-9,CASSLGDTFYNEQFF,TGTGCCAGCAGCTTGGGGGACACCTTCTACAATGAGCAGTTCTTC
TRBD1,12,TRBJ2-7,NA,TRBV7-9,CAGQGAFYEQYF,TGTGCCGGACAGGGGGCTTTCTACGAGCAGTACTTC
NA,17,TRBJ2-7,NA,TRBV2,CASSERLQLATSYEQYF,TGTGCCAGCAGTGAGAGGCTTCAACTAGCAACGTCCTACGAGCAGTACTTC
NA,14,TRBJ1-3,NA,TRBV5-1,CASSLGHSGNTIYF,TGCGCCAGCAGCTTGGGACATTCTGGAAACACCATATATTTT
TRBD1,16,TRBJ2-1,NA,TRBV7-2,CASSLAGQGARNEQFF,TGTGCCAGCAGCTTAGCGGGACAGGGGGCAAGGAATGAGCAGTTCTTC
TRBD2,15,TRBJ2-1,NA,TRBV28,CASSPSGRGYREQFF,TGTGCCAGCAGTCCTAGCGGGAGGGGCTACAGGGAGCAGTTCTTC
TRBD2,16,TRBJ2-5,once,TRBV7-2,CASSLGQREGGETQYF,TGTGCCAGCAGCTTAGGACAGCGGGAGGGCGGCGAGACCCAGTACTTC
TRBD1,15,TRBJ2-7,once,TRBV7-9,CASSYSGQGRHEQYF,TGTGCCAGCAGCTACTCCGGACAGGGGAGGCACGAGCAGTACTTC
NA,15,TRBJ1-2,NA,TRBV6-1,CASLEQGRGTRGYTF,TGTGCCAGCCTCGAACAGGGAAGGGGTACGCGTGGCTACACCTTC
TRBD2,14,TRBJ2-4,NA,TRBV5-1,CASSKTSDPNIQYF,TGCGCCAGCAGCAAGACTAGCGACCCAAACATTCAGTACTTC
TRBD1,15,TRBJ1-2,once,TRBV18,CASSPKQGARYGYTF,TGTGCCAGCTCACCAAAACAGGGGGCCCGCTATGGCTACACCTTC
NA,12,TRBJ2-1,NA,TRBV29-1,CSVALGFNEQFF,TGCAGCGTTGCTCTAGGTTTCAATGAGCAGTTCTTC
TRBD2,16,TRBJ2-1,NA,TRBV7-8,CASSSPGLAGNNEQFF,TGTGCCAGCAGCTCCCCGGGACTAGCGGGAAACAATGAGCAGTTCTTC
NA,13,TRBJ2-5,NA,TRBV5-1,CASSFSERETQYF,TGCGCCAGCAGCTTTAGCGAGCGAGAGACCCAGTACTTC
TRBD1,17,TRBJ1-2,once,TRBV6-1,CASSELMGQGIIYGYTF,TGTGCCAGCAGTGAGCTCATGGGACAGGGGATAATCTATGGCTACACCTTC
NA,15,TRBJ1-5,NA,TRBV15,CATSRDRGKFQPQHF,TGTGCCACCAGCAGAGACAGGGGAAAGTTTCAGCCCCAGCATTTT
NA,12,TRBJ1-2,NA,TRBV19,CASSPGTHGYTF,TGTGCCAGTAGTCCAGGAACCCATGGCTACACCTTC